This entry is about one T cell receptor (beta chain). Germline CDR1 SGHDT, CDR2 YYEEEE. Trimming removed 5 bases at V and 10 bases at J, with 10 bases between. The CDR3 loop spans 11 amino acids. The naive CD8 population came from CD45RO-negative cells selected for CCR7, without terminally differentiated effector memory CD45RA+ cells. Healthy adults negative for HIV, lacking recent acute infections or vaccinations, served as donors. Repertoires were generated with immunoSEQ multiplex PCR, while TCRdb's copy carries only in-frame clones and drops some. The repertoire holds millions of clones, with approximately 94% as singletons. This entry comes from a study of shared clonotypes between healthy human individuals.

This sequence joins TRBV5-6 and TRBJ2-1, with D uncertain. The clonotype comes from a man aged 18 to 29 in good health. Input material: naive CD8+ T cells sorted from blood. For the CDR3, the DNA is TGTGCCAGCAGTCACTCGTCAGAGCAGTTCTTC. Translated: CASSHSSEQFF.